The source of this T cell receptor (beta chain) is a study of vaccination and CD4 T cells after COVID-19 (dated by TCRdb to 2021 to 2024). For the wider study: Convalescent patients had a positive SARS-CoV-2 result on nasal swab PCR, and of these patients, some 10 had mild disease and one had severe disease. Six males and four females were included in the convalescent cohort, with two Hispanic individuals, seven Caucasians, two Asians and one multiracial person represented. Two doses of either the Pfizer-BioNTech BNT162b2 vaccine (n=8) or the Moderna mRNA-1273 vaccine (n=2) were administered to participants. Post-COVID blood samples were collected from convalescent patients a median of around 96 days after diagnosis, with a range of roughly 35 to 170 days. Post-vaccine blood samples were obtained a median of about 70 days after the second vaccine dose, with a range of roughly 14 to 241 days. The cultures were stimulated with overlapping spike peptide pools from SARS-CoV-2 and from the common cold coronaviruses HCoV-NL63, HCoV-OC43 and HCoV-229E. In control cultures, a CEFX viral epitope pool was used as positive control, an HIV-1 Nef peptide pool was used as negative control, or no peptide was added. The spike-specific CD4+ TCR repertoire was compared before and after mRNA vaccination in under 11 COVID-19 convalescent patients and a few infection-naive healthy vaccine recipients. The paper's findings and limits, for the study overall: An increase in the median number of SARS-CoV-2-reactive clonotypes from 21 after infection to roughly 38 after vaccination was observed, but the change was not found to be significant. The number of convalescent patients in the study was relatively small, and the study did not examine early timepoints following natural infection. Of the vaccine-specific clones found in convalescent patients, nearly all (304 of 307) were mono-reactive for SARS-CoV-2 spike instead of being cross-reactive with common cold coronaviruses. In convalescent patients, a median roughly 87% of post-vaccine SARS-CoV-2-reactive clones were detected only after vaccination, and vaccine-specific priming was suggested by this finding.

The V end loses 3 bases and the J end loses 3 bases, and a stretch of 12 bases separates them. CDR3 length: 14 amino acids, cysteine to phenylalanine. The only DNA kept is the CDR3, 42 bases in frame from the first base. CDR1 SGHVS and CDR2 FQNEAQ were looked up in the germline V gene. Libraries were made using PCR. DNA from cultured CD4+ T cells underwent TCR sequencing with the Oncomine TCR Beta short-read assay at the Johns Hopkins FTIC core. Genomic DNA was extracted from the cultured CD4+ T cells with the QIAamp micro DNA kit. Oncomine TCR Beta libraries made from cultured CD4+ T cells were pooled using unique dual indexes and sequenced on an Illumina iSeq 100. In the paper's pipeline: Non-productive sequences were removed, and CDR3s not starting with C, not ending with F or W, or shorter than 7 amino acids were discarded. The MANAFEST web application was used to identify antigen-specific clonotypes by comparing peptide-stimulated wells against reference wells and other culture wells. To be called positive, a clone needed an FDR below 0.05, an odds ratio above 5, and a productive frequency above 0.1% in at least two of three replicate wells. Clonotypes that were significantly expanded in both SARS-CoV-2 spike wells and at least one common cold coronavirus spike condition were defined as cross-reactive. Similarity between CDR3 sequences was evaluated in R version 3.6.1 using Levenshtein distances (stringdist) and unrooted phylogenetic trees (ape). In TCRdb, the public reads were trimmed at Q25 with fastp and aligned with MiXCR, with productive beta chains retained. Every entry covers one CDR3 protein and lists the most common genes and DNA from its rows. The V and J calls were not made by the authors but by TCRdb's processing. The sample profile shows some 10,000 distinct CDR3 sequences; 60% to 75% of them were found once. The top ten clonotypes cover 27% of the sample.

As regards this clonotype: Its antigen remains undetermined. No clone much larger than this one lies a single base away; base qualities are absent.

This specimen's treatment or condition label, interpreted: roughly ten-day PBMC culture with coronavirus spike peptide pools or control peptides (ViraFEST assay). The ViraFEST assay was used in the study, in which antigen-specific T cells were expanded with peptide pools and expanded clonotypes were subsequently identified by TCR sequencing. The convalescent patients' positive SARS-CoV-2 PCR tests were from March to December 2020, which was before the Alpha, Beta and Delta variants emerged in the United States. Each well held 2 million or so PBMCs cultured in IMDM containing roughly 5% human AB serum and 10 IU/ml IL-2, with around 9.2 ug/ml peptide pools added. On days 3 and 7, half of the culture medium was replaced with fresh IL-2-containing medium. CD4+ T cells were isolated after approximately eleven days of culture through negative selection using the EasySep CD4+ T cell isolation kit. Ficoll-Paque Plus gradient centrifugation was used to isolate PBMCs from whole blood, and the isolated PBMCs were then either used fresh or cryopreserved at -140C. Culture conditions were generally each tested in triplicate wells.

Sequenced: CD4+ T cells from blood, cultured in vitro. Here the chain combines TRBV7-8 and TRBJ2-7; a tentative D call is TRBD2 (6 bases match). The clonotype originates from a human donor who had recovered from COVID-19. This receptor carries the CDR3 CASSFGTSSYEQYF. The base sequence is TGTGCCAGCAGCTTTGGAACTAGCAGCTACGAGCAGTACTTC. With all but the CDR3 taken from the reference TRBV7-8 and TRBJ2-7 genes, the full variable domain is: GAGVSQSPRYKVAKRGQDVALRCDPISGHVSLFWYQQALGQGPEFLTYFQNEAQLDKSGLPSDRFFAERPEGSVSTLKIQRTQQEDSAVYLCASSFGTSSYEQYFGPGTRLTVT.